The rows below give T cell receptor beta chains drawn from one sample of a study of blood T cell repertoires in COVID-19. Sequenced by immunoSEQ multiplex PCR; TCRdb stores in-frame clones only, minus some. Of 44,000 or so clones listed, about 86% are singletons. The sequencing sample was made of peripheral blood. Receptors originate from a human donor in a cohort sampled during active COVID-19. Each CDR3 is given with its conserved first and last residue. Fields, in order: V gene, J gene, clone size, D gene, CDR3 protein, CDR3 DNA. A D gene is named only where the DNA matches it firmly. Only some rows state a clone size, as once, few, many or a class for expanded clones.

>TRBV6-6|TRBJ1-2|few|TRBD1
CASTPDRGYGYTF
TGTGCCAGCACCCCGGACAGGGGCTATGGCTACACCTTC
>TRBV30|TRBJ2-2|-|TRBD2
CAWSFGGGARELFF
TGTGCCTGGAGTTTCGGCGGGGGGGCTCGGGAGCTGTTTTTT
>TRBV20-1|TRBJ1-1|-|-
CSASIPSRGTEAFF
TGCAGTGCTAGTATTCCGTCCCGGGGGACTGAAGCTTTCTTT
>TRBV7-2|TRBJ2-3|-|TRBD2
CASSSDPGLGFNTQYF
TGTGCCAGCAGCTCCGATCCGGGACTAGGATTTAATACGCAGTATTTT
>TRBV15|TRBJ1-5|-|-
CATSRGAGSNQPQHF
TGTGCCACCAGCAGAGGGGCAGGAAGCAATCAGCCCCAGCATTTT
>TRBV7-8|TRBJ2-7|-|-
CASSRQATSYEQYF
TGTGCCAGCAGCAGACAGGCGACCTCCTACGAGCAGTACTTC
>TRBV18|TRBJ1-3|few|-
CASSPRLQTRDFSGNTIYF
TGTGCCAGCTCACCACGTCTACAGACCAGAGATTTCTCTGGAAACACCATATATTTT
>TRBV2|TRBJ1-2|-|-
CASRGGIPRVGYTF
TGTGCCAGCAGGGGGGGTATCCCCCGCGTTGGCTACACCTTC
>TRBV6-4|TRBJ2-2|-|TRBD2
CASRPTSHSGELFF
TGTGCCAGCAGACCGACTAGCCATTCCGGGGAGCTGTTTTTT
>TRBV4-2|TRBJ1-3|-|-
CASSQDRGVSGNTIYF
TGTGCCAGCAGCCAAGACAGGGGAGTCTCTGGAAACACCATATATTTT
>TRBV5-4|TRBJ2-5|few|TRBD2
CASSSGASQETQYF
TGTGCCAGCAGCAGCGGGGCGTCGCAAGAGACCCAGTACTTC
>TRBV7-8|TRBJ1-5|-|-
CASSFGTRVNQPQHF
TGTGCCAGCAGCTTCGGGACAAGGGTCAATCAGCCCCAGCATTTT
>TRBV11-2|TRBJ1-1|-|-
CASSLRPGQKDFRAEAFF
TGTGCCAGCAGCTTAAGGCCGGGACAAAAAGACTTTAGGGCTGAAGCTTTCTTT
>TRBV15|TRBJ1-1|-|-
CATSRNPQGNFNTEAFF
TGTGCCACCAGCAGAAACCCCCAGGGGAATTTTAACACTGAAGCTTTCTTT
>TRBV28|TRBJ2-5|-|TRBD1
CASSSRRGTGSPETQYF
TGTGCCAGCAGTTCCCGGCGGGGGACAGGGTCCCCAGAGACCCAGTACTTC
>TRBV18|TRBJ1-1|-|-
CASSPKTENTEAFF
TGTGCCAGCTCACCAAAGACAGAGAACACTGAAGCTTTCTTT
>TRBV4-1|TRBJ1-2|-|-
CASSQEGGTNYGYTF
TGCGCCAGCAGCCAAGAGGGGGGGACTAACTATGGCTACACCTTC
>TRBV13|TRBJ1-1|-|-
CASSTYFTGSNTEAFF
TGTGCCAGCAGCACCTATTTTACAGGCTCGAACACTGAAGCTTTCTTT
>TRBV5-6|TRBJ2-7|-|TRBD1
CASSFGQGWIEQYF
TGTGCCAGCAGTTTTGGACAGGGATGGATCGAGCAGTACTTC
>TRBV7-3|TRBJ2-3|-|-
CASSLGGQAQDTQYF
TGTGCCAGCAGTTTGGGAGGCCAGGCACAAGATACGCAGTATTTT
>TRBV5-4|TRBJ1-2|-|TRBD1
CASSLGGTDFYGYTF
TGTGCCAGCAGCTTGGGAGGGACAGACTTCTATGGCTACACCTTC
>TRBV19|TRBJ1-1|-|-
CASSMWAGGNTEAFF
TGTGCCAGTAGTATGTGGGCAGGAGGGAACACTGAAGCTTTCTTT
>TRBV6-5|TRBJ2-7|once|-
CASRIQTGFDEQYF
TGTGCCAGCAGGATCCAAACAGGGTTCGACGAGCAGTACTTC
>TRBV7-2|TRBJ1-1|-|TRBD1
CASSLGTGIWNTEAFF
TGTGCCAGCAGCTTAGGGACAGGGATTTGGAACACTGAAGCTTTCTTT
>TRBV30|TRBJ1-2|-|TRBD1
CAWGDRASGYTF
TGTGCCTGGGGAGACAGGGCGTCTGGCTACACCTTC
>TRBV10-1|TRBJ1-6|-|-
CASSARQNSPLHF
TGCGCCAGCAGTGCCAGACAGAATTCACCCCTCCACTTT
>TRBV10-3|TRBJ2-7|medium-sized|TRBD1
CAIRLGQGKGQYF
TGTGCCATCAGACTCGGACAGGGCAAGGGGCAGTACTTC
>TRBV6-6|TRBJ1-5|-|-
CASSPWTVDYSNQPQHF
TGTGCCAGCAGTCCCTGGACGGTAGACTATAGTAATCAGCCCCAGCATTTT
>TRBV7-9|TRBJ1-6|-|TRBD1
CASSLMTGGSNSPLHF
TGTGCCAGCAGCCTAATGACAGGGGGCTCTAATTCACCCCTCCACTTT